Sequencing of this T cell receptor (beta chain) was carried out in a study of cytomegalovirus exposure and HLA in healthy donors. Background on the study: Clustering assigned 81% of the roughly 380 genotyped donors to the Caucasian-associated ancestry cluster. General study findings and limits: Sequencing probably produced one cluster of sequence variants that were highly shared. In a later analysis, DRB1 alleles had the most associated TCRs; HLA-C alleles the fewest.

Notes on this clone: The antigen is undetermined.

With 60 Vbeta and 13 Jbeta primers, the PCR was carried out. Some clones are missing from TCRdb's copy, which holds only in-frame ones; the method was immunoSEQ multiplex PCR. The table lists approximately 50,000 clones, 65% to 90% of them singletons. The length of the CDR3 is 17 residues. Looked up from germline, CDR1 is SGHVS and CDR2 is FNYEAQ. Trimming shortened V by 5 bases and J by 6 bases, and 24 bases separated the two germline ends. V gene TRBV7-6 combines with J gene TRBJ2-3; tentative D call: TRBD2 (6 bases). The TCR sequence derives from a man aged 25-40 years in good health and CMV-seronegative. Sequencing used PBMCs. Written as DNA, the CDR3 is TGTGCCAGCAGCCCAACCGGGACTGGCAACGGGGCGGATACGCAGTATTTT. Translated, it gives CASSPTGTGNGADTQYF.